This record looks at one TCR beta chain sequence and its context. This CDR3 is 15 amino acids long. In germline, CDR1 is MNHEY, CDR2 SVGAGI. The germline V and J ends were trimmed by 0 bases and 10 bases, with 13 bases remaining between them. This sample stems from a study of radiotherapy plus CTLA-4 blockade in lung cancer. Assay: immunoSEQ multiplex PCR; the TCRdb copy retains only in-frame clones and omits some. The sample lists tens of thousands of clones, roughly 70% seen once, with around 8.9% in the top ten. The sample was peripheral blood, taken from a patient treated with radiotherapy plus ipilimumab. The clonotype was recovered from a human donor with non-small cell lung cancer who had stable disease on radiotherapy plus ipilimumab. This chain links TRBV6-5 with TRBJ1-6, with D tentatively TRBD1 (5 bases). The DNA of the CDR3 is TGTGCCAGCAGTTACTCGAGGCAGGGATACTCACCCCTCCACTTT. This translates into CASSYSRQGYSPLHF.